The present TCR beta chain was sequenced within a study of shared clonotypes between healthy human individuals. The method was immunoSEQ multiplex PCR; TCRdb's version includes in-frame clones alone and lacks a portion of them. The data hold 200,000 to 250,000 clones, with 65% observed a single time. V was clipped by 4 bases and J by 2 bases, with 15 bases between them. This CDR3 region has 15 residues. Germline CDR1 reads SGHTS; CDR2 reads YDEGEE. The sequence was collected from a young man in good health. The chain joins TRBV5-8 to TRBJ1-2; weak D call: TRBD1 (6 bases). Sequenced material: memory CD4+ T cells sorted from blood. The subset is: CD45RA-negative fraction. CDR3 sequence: CASSNTRGPNYGYTF. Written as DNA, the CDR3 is TGTGCCAGCAGCAATACCAGGGGTCCCAACTATGGCTACACCTTC.